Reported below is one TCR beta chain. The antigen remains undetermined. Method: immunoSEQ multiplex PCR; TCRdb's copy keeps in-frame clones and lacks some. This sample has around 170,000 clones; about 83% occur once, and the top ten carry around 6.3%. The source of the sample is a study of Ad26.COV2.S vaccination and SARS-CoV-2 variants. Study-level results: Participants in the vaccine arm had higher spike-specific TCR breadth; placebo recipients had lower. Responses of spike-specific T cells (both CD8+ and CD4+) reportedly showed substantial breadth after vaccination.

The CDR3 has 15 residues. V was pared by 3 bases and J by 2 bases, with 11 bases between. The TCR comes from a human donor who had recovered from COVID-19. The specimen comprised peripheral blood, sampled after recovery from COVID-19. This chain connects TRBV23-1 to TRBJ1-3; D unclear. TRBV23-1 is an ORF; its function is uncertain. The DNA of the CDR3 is TGCGCCAGCAGTCAGCATGGGGTCCCTGGAAACACCATATATTTT. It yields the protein CASSQHGVPGNTIYF.